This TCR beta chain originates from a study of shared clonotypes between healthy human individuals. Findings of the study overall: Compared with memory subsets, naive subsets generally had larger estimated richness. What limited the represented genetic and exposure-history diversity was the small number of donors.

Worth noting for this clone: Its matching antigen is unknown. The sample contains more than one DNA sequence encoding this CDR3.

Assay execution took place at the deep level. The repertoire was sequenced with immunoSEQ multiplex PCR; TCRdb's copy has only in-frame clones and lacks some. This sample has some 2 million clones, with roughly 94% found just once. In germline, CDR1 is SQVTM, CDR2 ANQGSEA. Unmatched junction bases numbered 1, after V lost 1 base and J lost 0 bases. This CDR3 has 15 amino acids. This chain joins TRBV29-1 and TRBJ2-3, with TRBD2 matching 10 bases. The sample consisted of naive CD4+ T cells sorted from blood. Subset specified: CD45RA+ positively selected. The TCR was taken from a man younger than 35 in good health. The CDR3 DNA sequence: TGCAGCGTTGAAGGGACTAGCGGCAGCACAGATACGCAGTATTTT. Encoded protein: CSVEGTSGSTDTQYF.